The clone carrying this TCR beta chain was picked up many times. Its antigen is currently unknown. This specimen belongs to a study of T-cell reconstitution after alpha-beta-depleted transplantation in children. Study results and limitations: Fresh T-cell production supplied most of the T-cell counts and diversity seen one year after transplant.

Construction of the TCRbeta library involved unique molecular identifiers. TCRdb reprocessed the PCR reads with MiXCR, giving one entry per CDR3 protein. The sample yields 500,000 or so distinct CDR3 sequences, approximately 10% seen once. The CDR3 totals 13 residues. Trimming took off 3 bases at V and 6 bases at J, with 10 bases between the two ends. Germline-derived CDR1 and CDR2 are MNHEY and SMNVEV (reference sequence). The sequence was collected from a female patient aged 2-10 years who had a stem cell transplant for aplastic anemia, so the T cells may come from the graft donor. This chain uses TRBV27 with TRBJ2-3; perhaps TRBD2 as D (6 bases). The sample consisted of PBMCs, mostly from graft donor cells, taken 180 days after TCRalphabeta/CD19-depleted stem cell transplant. The DNA of the CDR3 is TGTGCCAGCAGTTTCTCCGGAGGGGATACGCAGTATTTT. This sequence encodes CASSFSGGDTQYF.